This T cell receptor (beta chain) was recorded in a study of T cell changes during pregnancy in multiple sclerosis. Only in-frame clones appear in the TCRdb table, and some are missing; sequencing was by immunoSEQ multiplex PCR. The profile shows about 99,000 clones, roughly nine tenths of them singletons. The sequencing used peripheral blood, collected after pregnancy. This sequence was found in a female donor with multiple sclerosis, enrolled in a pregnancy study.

CDR3 DNA: TGTGCCAGCAGTTACGGCTTGTCCTCCTACAATGAGCAGTTCTTC. Protein sequence: CASSYGLSSYNEQFF. J is TRBJ2-1 and V is TRBV6-5, with no clear D. The CDR3 has 15 residues. The V gene's germline CDR1 is MNHEY and CDR2 SVGAGI. The ends were cut back, 2 bases at V and 0 bases at J, with 8 bases in the middle.